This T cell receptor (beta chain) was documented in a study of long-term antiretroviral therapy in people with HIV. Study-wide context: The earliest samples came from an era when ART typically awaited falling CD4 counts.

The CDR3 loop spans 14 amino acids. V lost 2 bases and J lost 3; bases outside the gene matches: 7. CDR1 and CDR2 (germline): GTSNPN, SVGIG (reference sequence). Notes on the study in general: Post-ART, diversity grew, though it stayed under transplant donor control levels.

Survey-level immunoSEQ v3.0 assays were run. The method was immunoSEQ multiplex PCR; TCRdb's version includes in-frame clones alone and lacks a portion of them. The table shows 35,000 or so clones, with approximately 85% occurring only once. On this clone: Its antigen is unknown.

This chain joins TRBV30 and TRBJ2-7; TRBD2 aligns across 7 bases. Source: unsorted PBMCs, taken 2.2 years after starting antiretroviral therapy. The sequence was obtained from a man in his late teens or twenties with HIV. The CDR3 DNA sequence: TGTGCCTGGAGTAGGTGGCGGGAGCGCTACGAGCAGTACTTC. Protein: CAWSRWRERYEQYF. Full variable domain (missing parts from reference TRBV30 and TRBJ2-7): SQTIHQWPATLVQPVGSPLSLECTVEGTSNPNLYWYRQAAGRGLQLLFYSVGIGQISSEVPQNLSASRPQDRQFILSSKKLLLSDSGFYLCAWSRWRERYEQYFGPGTRLTVT.